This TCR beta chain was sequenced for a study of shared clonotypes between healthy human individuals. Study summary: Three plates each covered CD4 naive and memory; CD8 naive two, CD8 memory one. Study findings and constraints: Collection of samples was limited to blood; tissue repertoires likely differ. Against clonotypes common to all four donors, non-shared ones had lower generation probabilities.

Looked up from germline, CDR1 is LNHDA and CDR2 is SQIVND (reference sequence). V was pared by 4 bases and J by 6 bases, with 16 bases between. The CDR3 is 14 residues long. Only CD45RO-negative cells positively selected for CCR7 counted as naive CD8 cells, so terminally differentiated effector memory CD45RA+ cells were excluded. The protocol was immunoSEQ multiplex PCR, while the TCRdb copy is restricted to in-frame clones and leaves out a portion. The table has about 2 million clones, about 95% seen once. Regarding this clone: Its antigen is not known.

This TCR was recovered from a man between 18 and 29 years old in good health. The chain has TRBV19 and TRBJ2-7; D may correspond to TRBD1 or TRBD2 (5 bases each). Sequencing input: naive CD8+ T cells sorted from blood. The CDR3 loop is CASSTQDFGGEQYF. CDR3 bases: TGTGCCAGTAGTACCCAGGACTTTGGGGGCGAGCAGTACTTC.